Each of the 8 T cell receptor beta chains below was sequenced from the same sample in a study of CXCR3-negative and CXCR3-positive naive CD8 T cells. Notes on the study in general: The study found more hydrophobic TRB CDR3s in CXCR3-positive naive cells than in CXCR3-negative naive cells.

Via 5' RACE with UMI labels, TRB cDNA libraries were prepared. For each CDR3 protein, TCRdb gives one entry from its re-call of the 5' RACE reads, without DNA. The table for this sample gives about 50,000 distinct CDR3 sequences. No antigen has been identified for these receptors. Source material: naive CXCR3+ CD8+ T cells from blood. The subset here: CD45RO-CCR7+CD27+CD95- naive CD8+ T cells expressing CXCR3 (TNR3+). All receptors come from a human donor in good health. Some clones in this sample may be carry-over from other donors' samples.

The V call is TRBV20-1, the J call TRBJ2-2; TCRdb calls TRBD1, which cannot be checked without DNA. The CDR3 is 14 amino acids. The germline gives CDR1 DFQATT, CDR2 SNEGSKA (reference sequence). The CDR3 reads CSAGTGRNTGELFF.

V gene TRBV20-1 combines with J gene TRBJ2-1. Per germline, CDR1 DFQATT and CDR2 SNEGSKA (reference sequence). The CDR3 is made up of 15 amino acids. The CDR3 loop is CSAREAYQTYNEQFF.

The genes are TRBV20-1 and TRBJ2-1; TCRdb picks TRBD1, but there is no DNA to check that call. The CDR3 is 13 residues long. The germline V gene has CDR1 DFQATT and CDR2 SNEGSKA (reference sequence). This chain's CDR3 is CSAPGEPAYEQFF.

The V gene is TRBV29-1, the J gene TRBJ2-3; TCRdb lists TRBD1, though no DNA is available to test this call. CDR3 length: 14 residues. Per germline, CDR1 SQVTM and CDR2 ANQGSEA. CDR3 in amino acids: CSGRGGGSTDTQYF.

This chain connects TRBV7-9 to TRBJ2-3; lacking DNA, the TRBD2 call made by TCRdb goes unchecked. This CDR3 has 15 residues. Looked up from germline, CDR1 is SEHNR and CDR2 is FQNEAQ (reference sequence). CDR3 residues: CASSPLHGTTDTQYF.

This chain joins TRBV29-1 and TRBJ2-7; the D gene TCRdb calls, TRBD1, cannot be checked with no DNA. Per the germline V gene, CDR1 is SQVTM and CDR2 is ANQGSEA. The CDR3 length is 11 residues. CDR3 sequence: CSVHRGNEQYF.

The CDR3 here is CASSLVGQQETQYF. The rearrangement links TRBV11-1 to TRBJ2-5. CDR1 and CDR2 (germline): SGHAT, FQDESV (reference sequence). The CDR3 has 14 residues.

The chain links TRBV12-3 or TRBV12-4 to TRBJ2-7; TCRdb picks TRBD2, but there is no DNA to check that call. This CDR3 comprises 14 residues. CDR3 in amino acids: CASSDVAGIYEQYF.